Listed below are T cell receptor beta chains from one sample, sequenced in a study of cytomegalovirus exposure and HLA in healthy donors. Repertoires were generated with immunoSEQ multiplex PCR, while TCRdb's copy carries only in-frame clones and drops some. Of 100,000 to 150,000 clones listed, around 82% are singletons. The sample taken for sequencing was PBMCs. The receptor source for this set is a female donor in good health and CMV-seronegative. Both conserved end residues are part of each CDR3. D genes are given only for firm matches. Expanded clones get a size class; other rows say once, few or many, or leave the size out.

NA | TRBJ1-1 | few | TRBV11-2 | CASSLSVAMNTEAFF | TGTGCCAGCAGCTTATCGGTAGCGATGAACACTGAAGCTTTCTTT
NA | TRBJ1-2 | NA | TRBV10-2 | CASSESARNYGYTF | TGCGCCAGCAGTGAGTCGGCCAGAAACTATGGCTACACCTTC
NA | TRBJ2-5 | NA | TRBV11-2 | CASSLIGGRETQYF | TGTGCCAGCAGCTTAATTGGGGGCCGGGAGACCCAGTACTTC
TRBD1 | TRBJ2-7 | once | TRBV6-5 | CASSSAGQGVYYEQYF | TGTGCCAGCAGTTCAGCCGGACAGGGGGTTTACTACGAGCAGTACTTC
NA | TRBJ2-7 | NA | TRBV7-9 | CASSARLDSYEQYF | TGTGCCAGCAGCGCGAGACTGGACAGCTACGAGCAGTACTTC
TRBD2 | TRBJ2-1 | NA | TRBV18 | CASSRRLAGGSSYNEQFF | TGTGCCAGCTCACGACGACTAGCGGGGGGATCCTCCTACAATGAGCAGTTCTTC
NA | TRBJ1-3 | few | TRBV4-1 | CASSQRVDYSGNTIYF | TGTGCCAGCAGCCAACGGGTAGACTACTCTGGAAACACCATATATTTT
TRBD2 | TRBJ2-1 | NA | TRBV5-4 | CASSLEPSGLADYNEQFF | TGTGCCAGCAGCTTGGAGCCGTCGGGTCTAGCGGACTACAATGAGCAGTTCTTC
NA | TRBJ2-3 | once | TRBV4-1 | CASSQLGGSTDTQYF | TGCGCCAGCAGCCAACTAGGAGGGAGCACAGATACGCAGTATTTT
TRBD2 | TRBJ2-7 | NA | TRBV25-1 | CASDSGRAPYEQYF | TGTGCCAGCGATAGCGGGAGGGCCCCCTACGAGCAGTACTTC
TRBD2 | TRBJ2-5 | NA | TRBV5-1 | CASSPQGGRQETQYF | TGCGCCAGCAGCCCCCAGGGAGGGCGGCAAGAGACCCAGTACTTC
NA | TRBJ1-2 | NA | TRBV5-5 | CASSLGRGRNYGYTF | TGTGCCAGCAGCTTGGGGCGCGGGCGTAACTATGGCTACACCTTC
TRBD2 | TRBJ2-1 | NA | TRBV11-1 | CASSFTSGGLNEQFF | TGTGCCAGCAGCTTTACTAGCGGAGGTCTCAATGAGCAGTTCTTC
TRBD1 | TRBJ1-2 | NA | TRBV7-9 | CASSALQGARGYTF | TGTGCCAGCAGCGCTTTACAGGGGGCACGTGGCTACACCTTC
TRBD1 | TRBJ2-7 | NA | TRBV27 | CASSFNRGYEQYF | TGTGCCAGCAGTTTCAACAGGGGCTACGAGCAGTACTTC